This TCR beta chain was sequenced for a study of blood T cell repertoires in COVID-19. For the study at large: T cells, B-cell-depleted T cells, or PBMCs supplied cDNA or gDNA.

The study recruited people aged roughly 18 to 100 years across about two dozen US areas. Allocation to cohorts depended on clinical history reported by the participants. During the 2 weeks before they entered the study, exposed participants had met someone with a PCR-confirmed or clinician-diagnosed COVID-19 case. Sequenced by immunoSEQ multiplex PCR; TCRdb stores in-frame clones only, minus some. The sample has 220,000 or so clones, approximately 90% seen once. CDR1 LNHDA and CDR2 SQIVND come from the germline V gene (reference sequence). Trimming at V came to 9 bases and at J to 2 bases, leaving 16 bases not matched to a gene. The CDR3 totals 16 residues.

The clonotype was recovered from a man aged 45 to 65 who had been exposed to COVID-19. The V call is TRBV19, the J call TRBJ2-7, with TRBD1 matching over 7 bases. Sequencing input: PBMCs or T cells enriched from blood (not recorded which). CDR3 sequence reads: CASRSVRTGLPYEQYF. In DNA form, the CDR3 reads TGTGCCAGCCGCTCCGTGAGGACAGGCCTACCCTACGAGCAGTACTTC.